The entry below gives a single TCR beta chain sequence along with its context. V was pared by 0 bases and J by 4 bases, with 7 bases between. The V gene's germline CDR1 is MNHEY and CDR2 SMNVEV (reference sequence). The length of the CDR3 is 14 residues. This sample stems from a study of blood T cell repertoires in COVID-19. Study-level information: Acute and convalescent COVID-19 samples came from the United States, Italy and Spain. PBMCs, B-cell-depleted T cells, or T cells were the source of the cDNA or gDNA that made up the material.

Using immunoSEQ multiplex PCR, the repertoire was profiled, and TCRdb retains in-frame clones only, with some absent. In the table there are around 190,000 clones, 80% to 90% of which are singletons. Enrollees, about 18 to 95 years old, lived in 25 or so US areas. Cohorts were determined from participant-reported clinical history. This receptor was taken from a woman aged 18-30 years who had recovered from COVID-19. Sample: PBMCs or T cells enriched from blood (not recorded which). The chain links TRBV27 to TRBJ1-3; D is undetermined. CDR3 sequence: CASSLSAGGNTIYF. CDR3 nucleotides: TGTGCCAGCAGTTTATCTGCAGGAGGAAACACCATATATTTT.